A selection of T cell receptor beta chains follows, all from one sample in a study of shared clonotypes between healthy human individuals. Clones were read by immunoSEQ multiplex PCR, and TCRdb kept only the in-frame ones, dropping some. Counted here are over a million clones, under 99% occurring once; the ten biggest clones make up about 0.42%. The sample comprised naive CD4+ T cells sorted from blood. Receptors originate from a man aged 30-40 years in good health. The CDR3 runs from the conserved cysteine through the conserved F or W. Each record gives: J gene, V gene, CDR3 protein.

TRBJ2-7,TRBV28,CASGTGPAYEQYF
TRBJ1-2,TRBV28,CASRAGFGGRGYTF
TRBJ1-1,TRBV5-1,CASSPDLNLNTEAFF
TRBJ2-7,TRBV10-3,CAISESYRVYEQYF
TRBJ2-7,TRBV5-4,CASSLQASSYEQYF
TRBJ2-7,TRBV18,CASSPPGTASYEQYF
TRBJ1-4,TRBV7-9,CASSFRRNEKLFF
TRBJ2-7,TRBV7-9,CASSFAGEPEQYF
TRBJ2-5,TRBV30,CAWSLTTGTQETQYF
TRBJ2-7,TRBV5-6,CASSLLLLPYEQYF
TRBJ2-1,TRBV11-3,CASSFGPAYNEQFF
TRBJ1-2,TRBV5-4,CASSPKTELLPNYGYTF
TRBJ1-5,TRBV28,CASSLSGGINNQPQHF
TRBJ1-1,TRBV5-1,CASSLPGRTEAFF
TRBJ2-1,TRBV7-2,CASSARGGEQFF
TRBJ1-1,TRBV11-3,CASRGQGDTEAFF
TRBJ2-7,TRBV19,CASRDSYEQYF
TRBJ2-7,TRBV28,CASSFAGLEQYF
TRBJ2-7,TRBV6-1,CASSTTYEQYF
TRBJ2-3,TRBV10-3,CAISPDRPSTDTQYF
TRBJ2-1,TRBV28,CASSGLQSYNEQFF
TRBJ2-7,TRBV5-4,CASSFGTSGRTYEQYF
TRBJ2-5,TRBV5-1,CASSAGTAEQTQYF
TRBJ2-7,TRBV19,CASSLVRDRGYEQYF
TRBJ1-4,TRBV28,CASSIHPQEPLYEKLFF
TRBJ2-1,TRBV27,CASSTGTSGYNEQFF
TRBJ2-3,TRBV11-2,CASRDSGTDTQYF
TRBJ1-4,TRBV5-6,CASSAQGATNEKLFF